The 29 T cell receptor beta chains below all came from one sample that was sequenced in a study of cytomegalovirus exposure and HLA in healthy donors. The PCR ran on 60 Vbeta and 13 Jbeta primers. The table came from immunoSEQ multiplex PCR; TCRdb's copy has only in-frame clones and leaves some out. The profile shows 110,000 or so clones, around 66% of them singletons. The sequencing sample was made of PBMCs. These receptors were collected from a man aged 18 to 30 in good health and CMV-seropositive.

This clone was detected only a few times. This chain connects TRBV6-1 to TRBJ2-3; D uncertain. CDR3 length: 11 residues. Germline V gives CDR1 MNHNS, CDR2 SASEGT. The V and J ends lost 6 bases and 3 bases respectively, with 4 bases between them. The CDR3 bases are TGTGCCAGCAGCAATACAGATACGCAGTATTTT. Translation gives CASSNTDTQYF.

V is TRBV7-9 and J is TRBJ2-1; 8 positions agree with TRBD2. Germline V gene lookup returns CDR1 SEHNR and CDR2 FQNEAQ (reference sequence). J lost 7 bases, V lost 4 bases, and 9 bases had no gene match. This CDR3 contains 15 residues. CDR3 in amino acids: CASSYLGGGTNEQFF. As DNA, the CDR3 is TGTGCCAGCAGCTATCTAGGCGGGGGGACAAATGAGCAGTTCTTC.

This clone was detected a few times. The CDR3 nucleotides read TGTGCCAGCAGCGCCGACAGGGGCAATTCACCCCTCCACTTT. It specifies CASSADRGNSPLHF. The chain links TRBV6-5 to TRBJ1-6, with TRBD1 matching over 8 bases. V gave up 6 bases and J gave up 7 bases; unmatched junction bases: 5. Germline CDR1 and CDR2: MNHEY and SVGAGI. The CDR3 runs to 14 residues.

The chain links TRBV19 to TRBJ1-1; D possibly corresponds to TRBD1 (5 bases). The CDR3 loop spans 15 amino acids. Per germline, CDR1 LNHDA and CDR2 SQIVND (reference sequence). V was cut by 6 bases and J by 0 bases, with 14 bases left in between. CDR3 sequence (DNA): TGTGCCAGTAGCCCGGTGGACACTATGAACACTGAAGCTTTCTTT. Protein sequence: CASSPVDTMNTEAFF.

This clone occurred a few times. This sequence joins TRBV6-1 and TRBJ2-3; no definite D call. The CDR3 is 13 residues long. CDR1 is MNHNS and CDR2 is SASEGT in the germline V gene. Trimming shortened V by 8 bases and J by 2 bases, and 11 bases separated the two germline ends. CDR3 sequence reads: CASGTDPTDTQYF. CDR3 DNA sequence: TGTGCCAGCGGCACAGATCCCACAGATACGCAGTATTTT.

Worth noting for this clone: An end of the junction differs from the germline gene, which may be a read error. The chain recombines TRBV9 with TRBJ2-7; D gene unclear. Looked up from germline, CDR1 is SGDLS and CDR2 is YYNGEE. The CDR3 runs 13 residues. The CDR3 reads CASSVVPSDEQYF. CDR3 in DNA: TGTGCCAGCAGCGTAGTTCCCTCCGACGAGCAGTACTTC.

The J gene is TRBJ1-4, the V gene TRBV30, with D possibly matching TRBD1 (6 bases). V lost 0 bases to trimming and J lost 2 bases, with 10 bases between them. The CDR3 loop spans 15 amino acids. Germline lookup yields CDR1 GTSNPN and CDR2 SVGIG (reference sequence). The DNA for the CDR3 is TGTGCCTGGAGTGTGAGGACAGCGACTAATGAAAAACTGTTTTTT. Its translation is CAWSVRTATNEKLFF.

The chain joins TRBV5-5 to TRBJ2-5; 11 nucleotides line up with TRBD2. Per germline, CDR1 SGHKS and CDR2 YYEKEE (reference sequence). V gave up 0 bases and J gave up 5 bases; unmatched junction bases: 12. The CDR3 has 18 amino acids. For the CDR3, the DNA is TGTGCCAGCAGCTTGGTTGGTTCTAGCGGGGGGCCGGGGGAGACCCAGTACTTC. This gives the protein CASSLVGSSGGPGETQYF.

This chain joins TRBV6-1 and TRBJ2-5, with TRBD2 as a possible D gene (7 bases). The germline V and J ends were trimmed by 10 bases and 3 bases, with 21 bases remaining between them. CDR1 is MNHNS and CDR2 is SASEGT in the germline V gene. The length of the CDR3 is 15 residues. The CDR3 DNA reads TGTGCCAAACCCCCCGGGGGGCGCGGGGAAGAGACCCAGTACTTC. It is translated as CAKPPGGRGEETQYF.

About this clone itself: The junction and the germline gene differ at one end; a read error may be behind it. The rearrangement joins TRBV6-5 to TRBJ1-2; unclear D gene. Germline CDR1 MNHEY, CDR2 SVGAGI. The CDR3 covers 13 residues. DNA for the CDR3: TGTGCCAGCAGAGATCCGGAGAACTATGGCTACCCCTTC. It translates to CASRDPENYGYPF.

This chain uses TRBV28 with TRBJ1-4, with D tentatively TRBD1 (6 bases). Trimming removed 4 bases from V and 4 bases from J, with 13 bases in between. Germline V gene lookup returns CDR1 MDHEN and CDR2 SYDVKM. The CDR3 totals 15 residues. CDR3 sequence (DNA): TGTGCCAGCAGTTACCAGGACAGCAGTAATGAAAAACTGTTTTTT. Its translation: CASSYQDSSNEKLFF.

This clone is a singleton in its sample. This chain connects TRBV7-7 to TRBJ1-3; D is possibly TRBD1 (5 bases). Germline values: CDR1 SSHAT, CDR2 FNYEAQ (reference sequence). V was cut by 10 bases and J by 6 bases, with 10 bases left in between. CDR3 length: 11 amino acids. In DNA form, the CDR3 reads TGTGCCACGGAGGGGAAAAACACCATATATTTT. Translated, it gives CATEGKNTIYF.

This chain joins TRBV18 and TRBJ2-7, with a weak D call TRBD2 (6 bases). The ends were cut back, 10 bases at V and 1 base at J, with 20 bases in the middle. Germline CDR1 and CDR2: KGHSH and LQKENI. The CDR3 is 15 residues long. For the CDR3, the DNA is TGTGCCACCGGAAATGTCGACGGAGGGTCCTACGAGCAGTACTTC. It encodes CATGNVDGGSYEQYF.

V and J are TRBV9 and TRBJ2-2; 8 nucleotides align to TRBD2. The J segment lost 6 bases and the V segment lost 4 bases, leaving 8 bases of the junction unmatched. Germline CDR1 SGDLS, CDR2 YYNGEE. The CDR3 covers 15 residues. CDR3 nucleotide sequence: TGTGCCAGCAGCCCCTTCGGGGGGGCTTCCGGGGAGCTGTTTTTT. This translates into CASSPFGGASGELFF. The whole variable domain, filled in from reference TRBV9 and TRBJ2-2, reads DSGVTQTPKHLITATGQRVTLRCSPRSGDLSVYWYQQSLDQGLQFLIQYYNGEERAKGNILERFSAQQFPDLHSELNLSSLELGDSALYFCASSPFGGASGELFFGEGSRLTVL.

The CDR3, as DNA: TGTGCCAGCAGCTTGGCTTCAGGGTCCTCTGGAAACACCATATATTTT. Its translation is CASSLASGSSGNTIYF. V and J are TRBV11-2 and TRBJ1-3; a possible D gene is TRBD1 (5 bases). Germline CDR1 is SGHAT and CDR2 is FQNNGV. V was cut by 3 bases and J by 0 bases, with 12 bases left in between. The CDR3 length is 16 residues.

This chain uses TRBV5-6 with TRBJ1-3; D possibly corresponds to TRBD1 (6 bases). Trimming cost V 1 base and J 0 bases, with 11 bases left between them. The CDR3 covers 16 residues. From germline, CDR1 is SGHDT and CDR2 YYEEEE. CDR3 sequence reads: CASSLWTDSSGNTIYF. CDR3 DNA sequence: TGTGCCAGCAGCTTGTGGACAGATTCCTCTGGAAACACCATATATTTT.

CDR3: CASAEAGRTDTQYF. The CDR3 DNA sequence: TGTGCCAGCGCAGAAGCGGGGCGCACAGATACGCAGTATTTT. J is TRBJ2-3 and V is TRBV2, with TRBD2 identical over 7 bases. The length of the CDR3 is 14 residues. From germline, CDR1 is SNHLY and CDR2 FYNNEI. The V and J ends lost 8 bases and 1 base, in that order; junction bases with no gene match: 6.

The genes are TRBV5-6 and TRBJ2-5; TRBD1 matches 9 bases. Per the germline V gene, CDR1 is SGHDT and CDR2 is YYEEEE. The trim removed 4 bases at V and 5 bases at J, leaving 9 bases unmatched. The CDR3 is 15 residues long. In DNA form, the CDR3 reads TGTGCCAGCAGCCCGGACAGGGGAGGCAAGGAGACCCAGTACTTC. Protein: CASSPDRGGKETQYF.

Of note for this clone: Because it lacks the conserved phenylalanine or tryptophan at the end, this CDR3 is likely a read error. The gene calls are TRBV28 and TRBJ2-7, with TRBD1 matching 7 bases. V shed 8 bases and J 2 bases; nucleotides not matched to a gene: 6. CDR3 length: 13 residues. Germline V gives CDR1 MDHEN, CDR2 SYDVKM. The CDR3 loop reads CASPRTGPYEQYI. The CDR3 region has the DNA TGTGCCAGCCCTAGGACAGGACCCTACGAGCAGTACATC.

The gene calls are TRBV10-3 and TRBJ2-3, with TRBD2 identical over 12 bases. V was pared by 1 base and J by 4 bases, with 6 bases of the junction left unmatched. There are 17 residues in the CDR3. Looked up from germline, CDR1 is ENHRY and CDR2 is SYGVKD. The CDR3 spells CAISELASGGGADTQYF. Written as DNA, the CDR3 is TGTGCCATCAGTGAGTTGGCTAGCGGGGGGGGAGCAGATACGCAGTATTTT.

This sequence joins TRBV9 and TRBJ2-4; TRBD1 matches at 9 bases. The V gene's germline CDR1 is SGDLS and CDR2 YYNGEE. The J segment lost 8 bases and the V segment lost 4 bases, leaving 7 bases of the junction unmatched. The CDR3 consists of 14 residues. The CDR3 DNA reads TGTGCCAGCAGCCCTTGGACAGGGGCGGACATTCAGTACTTC. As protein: CASSPWTGADIQYF. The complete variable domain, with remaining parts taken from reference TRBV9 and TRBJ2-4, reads DSGVTQTPKHLITATGQRVTLRCSPRSGDLSVYWYQQSLDQGLQFLIQYYNGEERAKGNILERFSAQQFPDLHSELNLSSLELGDSALYFCASSPWTGADIQYFGAGTRLSVL.

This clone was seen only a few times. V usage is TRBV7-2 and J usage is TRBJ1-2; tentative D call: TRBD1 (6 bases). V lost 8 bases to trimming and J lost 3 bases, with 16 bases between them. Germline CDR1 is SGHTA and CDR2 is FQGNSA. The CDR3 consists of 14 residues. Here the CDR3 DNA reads TGTGCCAGCGGGCAGATACAGGGCCACTATGGCTACACCTTC. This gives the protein CASGQIQGHYGYTF.

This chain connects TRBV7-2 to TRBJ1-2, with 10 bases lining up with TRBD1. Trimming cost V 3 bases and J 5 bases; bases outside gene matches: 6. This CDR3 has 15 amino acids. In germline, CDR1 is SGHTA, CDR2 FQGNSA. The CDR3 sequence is CASSFRTGGRYGYTF. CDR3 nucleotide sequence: TGTGCCAGCAGCTTTCGGACAGGGGGGCGGTATGGCTACACCTTC. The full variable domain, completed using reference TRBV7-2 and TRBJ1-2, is GAGVSQSPSNKVTEKGKDVELRCDPISGHTALYWYRQSLGQGLEFLIYFQGNSAPDKSGLPSDRFSAERTGGSVSTLTIQRTQQEDSAVYLCASSFRTGGRYGYTFGSGTRLTVV.

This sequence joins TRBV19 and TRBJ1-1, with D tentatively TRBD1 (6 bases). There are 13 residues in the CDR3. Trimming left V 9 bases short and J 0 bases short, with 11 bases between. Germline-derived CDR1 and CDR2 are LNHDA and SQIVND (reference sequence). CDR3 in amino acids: CASWGQLNTEAFF. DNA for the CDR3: TGTGCCAGCTGGGGGCAGTTGAACACTGAAGCTTTCTTT. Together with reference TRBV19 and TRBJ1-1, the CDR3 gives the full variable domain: DGGITQSPKYLFRKEGQNVTLSCEQNLNHDAMYWYRQDPGQGLRLIYYSQIVNDFQKGDIAEGYSVSREKKESFPLTVTSAQKNPTAFYLCASWGQLNTEAFFGQGTRLTVV.

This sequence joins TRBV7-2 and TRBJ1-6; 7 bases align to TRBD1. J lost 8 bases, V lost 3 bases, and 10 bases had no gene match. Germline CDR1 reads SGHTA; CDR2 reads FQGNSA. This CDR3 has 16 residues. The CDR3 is CASSFDRTGWDSPLHF. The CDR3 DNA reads TGTGCCAGCAGCTTCGATCGGACAGGTTGGGATTCACCCCTCCACTTT.

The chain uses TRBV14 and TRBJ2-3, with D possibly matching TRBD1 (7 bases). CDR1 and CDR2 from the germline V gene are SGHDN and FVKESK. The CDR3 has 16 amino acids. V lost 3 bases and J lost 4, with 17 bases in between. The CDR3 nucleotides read TGTGCCAGCAGCCACCGACAGGGAGGAGGGGCAGATACGCAGTATTTT. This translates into CASSHRQGGGADTQYF.

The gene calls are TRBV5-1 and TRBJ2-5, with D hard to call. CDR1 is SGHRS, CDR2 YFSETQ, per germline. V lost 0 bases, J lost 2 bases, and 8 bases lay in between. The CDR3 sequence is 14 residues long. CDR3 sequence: CASSLEFGQETQYF. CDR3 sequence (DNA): TGCGCCAGCAGCTTGGAATTCGGGCAAGAGACCCAGTACTTC. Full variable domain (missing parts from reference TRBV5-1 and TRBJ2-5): KAGVTQTPRYLIKTRGQQVTLSCSPISGHRSVSWYQQTPGQGLQFLFEYFSETQRNKGNFPGRFSGRQFSNSRSEMNVSTLELGDSALYLCASSLEFGQETQYFGPGTRLLVL.

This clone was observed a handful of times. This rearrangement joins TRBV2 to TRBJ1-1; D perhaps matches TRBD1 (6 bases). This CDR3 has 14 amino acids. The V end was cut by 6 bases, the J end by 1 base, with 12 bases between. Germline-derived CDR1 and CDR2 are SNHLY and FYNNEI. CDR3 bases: TGTGCCAGCAGCCAACAGGGCTGGAACACTGAAGCTTTCTTT. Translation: CASSQQGWNTEAFF. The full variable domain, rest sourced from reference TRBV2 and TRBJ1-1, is EPEVTQTPSHQVTQMGQEVILRCVPISNHLYFYWYRQILGQKVEFLVSFYNNEISEKSEIFDDQFSVERPDGSNFTLKIRSTKLEDSAMYFCASSQQGWNTEAFFGQGTRLTVV.

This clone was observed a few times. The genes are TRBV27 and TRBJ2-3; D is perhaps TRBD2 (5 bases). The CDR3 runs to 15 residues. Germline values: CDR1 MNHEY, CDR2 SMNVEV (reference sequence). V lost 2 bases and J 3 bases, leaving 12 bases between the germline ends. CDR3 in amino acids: CASSLRRVRTDTQYF. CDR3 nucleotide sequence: TGTGCCAGCAGTTTAAGGCGGGTGAGGACAGATACGCAGTATTTT.